A selection of T cell receptor beta chains follows, all from one sample in a study of regulatory T cells in long-lasting Graves disease. One entry per CDR3 protein, called by TCRdb with MiXCR from the multiplex PCR reads. The profile covers roughly 500,000 distinct CDR3 sequences, with 14% appearing a single time and over 15% taken by the ten largest. This same sample was also taken into another study, of T cells in Graves' hyperthyroidism and ophthalmopathy.

This material consisted of peripheral blood mononuclear cells (PBMCs), taken at new diagnosis, from a patient treated with antithyroid drugs. The source of these receptors is a woman between 50 and 59 years old with Graves disease. Both conserved end residues are part of each CDR3. A D gene is named only where the DNA matches it firmly. Clone size is given for some rows only: seen once, a few or many times, or a class if the clone is expanded.

d_gene	abundance	v_gene	j_gene	CDR3aa	CDR3nt
.	.	TRBV29-1	TRBJ1-5	CSAAVSEDQPQHF	TGCAGCGCAGCCGTTTCAGAGGATCAGCCCCAGCATTTT
TRBD2	few	TRBV10-2	TRBJ2-7	CASSESRTSGDSYEQYF	TGCGCCAGCAGTGAGTCCCGGACTAGCGGGGACTCCTACGAGCAGTACTTC
TRBD2	many	TRBV6-1	TRBJ2-1	CASSESGLAVSDEQFF	TGTGCCAGCAGTGAGTCGGGACTAGCGGTCAGCGATGAGCAGTTCTTC
TRBD2	.	TRBV19	TRBJ2-2	CASSTVLAGAAGELFF	TGTGCCAGTAGCACCGTACTAGCGGGAGCTGCCGGGGAGCTGTTTTTT
.	many	TRBV24-1	TRBJ1-2	CATSDGPAGYTF	TGTGCCACCAGTGACGGGCCAGCGGGCTACACCTTC
.	many	TRBV11-2	TRBJ2-2	CASSLTLNTGELFF	TGTGCCAGCAGCTTAACCCTTAATACCGGGGAGCTGTTTTTT
.	many	TRBV28	TRBJ1-4	CASSIPTQGWVGKLFF	TGTGCCAGCAGTATCCCAACACAGGGTTGGGTCGGAAAACTGTTTTTT
.	few	TRBV7-9	TRBJ2-2	CATSRGRELSGTGELFF	TGTGCCACCTCGAGGGGGCGGGAACTCTCAGGCACCGGGGAGCTGTTTTTT
TRBD2	.	TRBV4-1	TRBJ2-3	CASSQLAGVPDTQYF	TGCGCCAGCAGCCAGCTAGCGGGAGTTCCAGATACGCAGTATTTT
TRBD2	.	TRBV20-1	TRBJ2-5	CSATGVTSGRQETQYF	TGCAGTGCTACAGGGGTGACTAGCGGGCGCCAAGAGACCCAGTACTTC
TRBD1	.	TRBV7-2	TRBJ1-2	CASSLGLTGDGYGYTF	TGTGCCAGCAGCTTAGGCCTGACAGGGGACGGCTATGGCTACACCTTC
.	many	TRBV2	TRBJ1-1	CASRRRDTEAFF	TGTGCCAGCCGTCGGCGGGACACTGAAGCTTTCTTT
TRBD2	few	TRBV9	TRBJ2-7	CASSVGGLAGPYEQYF	TGTGCCAGCAGCGTAGGGGGACTAGCGGGTCCCTACGAGCAGTACTTC
TRBD2	many	TRBV6-2/TRBV6-3	TRBJ2-1	CASSYAGGNSYNEQFF	TGTGCCAGCAGTTACGCGGGAGGTAACTCCTACAATGAGCAGTTCTTC
TRBD2	many	TRBV11-2	TRBJ2-5	CASSPTPTSGHETQYF	TGTGCCAGCAGCCCAACCCCGACTAGCGGGCACGAGACCCAGTACTTC
TRBD2	.	TRBV10-2	TRBJ2-1	CASRPVSGTYNEQFF	TGCGCCAGCAGACCCGTAAGCGGGACCTACAATGAGCAGTTCTTC
.	many	TRBV18	TRBJ2-1	CASSPGGKGSYNEQFF	TGTGCCAGCTCACCAGGTGGGAAAGGGTCCTACAATGAGCAGTTCTTC
TRBD2	once	TRBV28	TRBJ2-1	CASSLLPPLAANEQFF	TGTGCCAGCAGTTTATTACCCCCGCTAGCGGCTAATGAGCAGTTCTTC
.	.	TRBV29-1	TRBJ2-1	CSVEGGNEQFF	TGCAGCGTTGAAGGGGGAAATGAGCAGTTCTTC
.	few	TRBV10-3	TRBJ2-2	CAISSDPTGELFF	TGTGCCATCAGTAGTGACCCCACCGGGGAGCTGTTTTTT
TRBD1	.	TRBV7-9	TRBJ1-1	CASRATGGPTEAFF	TGTGCCAGCAGGGCGACAGGGGGCCCCACTGAAGCTTTCTTT
.	few	TRBV27	TRBJ2-3	CASSSVFVGSTDTQYF	TGTGCCAGCAGTTCCGTTTTTGTGGGAAGCACAGATACGCAGTATTTT
.	many	TRBV2	TRBJ2-5	CASRSWVETQYF	TGTGCCAGCAGGAGCTGGGTCGAGACCCAGTACTTC
.	many	TRBV28	TRBJ1-1	CASIVSGTDQAFF	TGTGCCAGCATTGTCTCCGGGACGGACCAAGCTTTCTTT
.	.	TRBV11-1	TRBJ2-7	CASRGENSPHEQYF	TGTGCCAGCAGGGGAGAGAATTCTCCGCACGAGCAGTACTTC
TRBD1	.	TRBV5-1	TRBJ2-2	CASSRRDSQWELFF	TGCGCCAGCAGCCGAAGGGACAGCCAGTGGGAGCTGTTTTTT
TRBD1	many	TRBV6-8	TRBJ2-7	CASSYSRQGYGMHYYEQYF	TGTGCCAGCAGTTACTCGCGACAGGGATATGGTATGCACTACTACGAGCAGTACTTC
TRBD2	.	TRBV11-2	TRBJ2-7	CASSFLLGTSGKSYEQYF	TGTGCCAGCAGCTTTTTATTAGGGACTAGCGGGAAGTCCTACGAGCAGTACTTC
.	.	TRBV3-1	TRBJ2-7	CASSQGGLRRSYEQYF	TGTGCCAGCAGCCAGGGAGGACTACGAAGGTCCTACGAGCAGTACTTC
.	many	TRBV27	TRBJ2-3	CASSLDLNTQYF	TGTGCCAGCAGTTTAGATTTAAATACGCAGTATTTT
TRBD1	many	TRBV5-1	TRBJ2-7	CASSLGQGAGYEQYF	TGCGCCAGCAGCTTGGGACAGGGGGCTGGCTACGAGCAGTACTTC
.	.	TRBV5-1	TRBJ1-1	CASSPTGWGNTEAFF	TGCGCCAGCAGCCCCACAGGGTGGGGGAACACTGAAGCTTTCTTT
.	many	TRBV2	TRBJ1-5	CASSRQRLSNQPQHF	TGTGCCAGCAGCCGACAGCGTCTTAGCAATCAGCCCCAGCATTTT
TRBD1	many	TRBV10-3	TRBJ1-1	CAISERDRVAEAFF	TGTGCCATCAGTGAGAGGGACAGGGTAGCCGAAGCTTTCTTT
TRBD1	many	TRBV7-9	TRBJ1-5	CASSRQEDRGPSNQPQHF	TGTGCCAGCAGCCGACAGGAGGACAGGGGTCCTAGCAATCAGCCCCAGCATTTT
.	many	TRBV28	TRBJ2-1	CASSFQGSTYNEQFF	TGTGCCAGCAGTTTCCAGGGGTCAACCTACAATGAGCAGTTCTTC
TRBD2	many	TRBV28	TRBJ2-1	CASSLFTGTGGLAGVSEQFF	TGTGCCAGCAGTTTATTCACCGGGACCGGGGGACTAGCGGGAGTATCCGAGCAGTTCTTC
.	few	TRBV7-8	TRBJ2-2	CASSLVENTGELFF	TGTGCCAGCAGCTTAGTGGAAAACACCGGGGAGCTGTTTTTT
TRBD2	many	TRBV11-3	TRBJ2-2	CASSPPGGANTGELFF	TGTGCCAGCAGCCCCCCTGGGGGGGCGAACACCGGGGAGCTGTTTTTT
.	many	TRBV24-1	TRBJ2-2	CATRRTADTGELFF	TGTGCCACCAGAAGGACAGCGGACACCGGGGAGCTGTTTTTT
.	many	TRBV20-1	TRBJ1-1	CSASAGNTEAFF	TGCAGTGCTAGCGCGGGGAACACTGAAGCTTTCTTT
TRBD2	many	TRBV20-1	TRBJ2-1	CSAVAGAGGDNEQFF	TGCAGTGCTGTAGCTGGGGCGGGAGGGGACAATGAGCAGTTCTTC
.	.	TRBV10-3	TRBJ2-7	CAISESMTYEQYF	TGTGCCATCAGTGAGTCTATGACCTACGAGCAGTACTTC
TRBD2	many	TRBV5-1	TRBJ2-1	CASRDRLAGDSYNEQFF	TGCGCCAGCAGGGACCGACTAGCGGGAGACTCCTACAATGAGCAGTTCTTC
.	many	TRBV28	TRBJ2-7	CASFEGTEYSEQYF	TGTGCCAGCTTTGAGGGGACCGAGTATAGCGAGCAGTACTTC
.	many	TRBV7-8	TRBJ2-2	CASYRRTENTGELFF	TGTGCCAGCTACCGACGGACTGAGAACACCGGGGAGCTGTTTTTT
.	many	TRBV20-1	TRBJ2-7	CSARERRWGYEQYF	TGCAGTGCTAGAGAGAGGCGATGGGGATACGAGCAGTACTTC
.	many	TRBV6-1	TRBJ1-5	CASGPRDNYSNQPQHF	TGTGCCAGCGGCCCTAGGGACAACTATAGCAATCAGCCCCAGCATTTT
TRBD1	many	TRBV12-3/TRBV12-4	TRBJ1-1	CASSLIGTGFEAFF	TGTGCCAGCAGTTTAATAGGGACAGGGTTTGAAGCTTTCTTT
.	many	TRBV3-1	TRBJ2-2	CASSPSVVYTGELFF	TGTGCCAGCAGCCCTAGCGTTGTGTACACCGGGGAGCTGTTTTTT
.	many	TRBV15	TRBJ2-1	CATRGLGGASYNEQFF	TGTGCCACCAGGGGGTTGGGGGGAGCCTCCTACAATGAGCAGTTCTTC
.	few	TRBV3-1	TRBJ1-2	CASSPGTAFGYTF	TGTGCCAGCAGCCCCGGGACTGCTTTTGGCTACACCTTC
TRBD2	many	TRBV11-2	TRBJ2-2	CASSSLAGYGELFF	TGTGCCAGCAGTTCACTAGCGGGATACGGGGAGCTGTTTTTT
TRBD2	few	TRBV12-3/TRBV12-4	TRBJ2-3	CASSSQLAGATDTQYF	TGTGCCAGCAGTTCCCAACTAGCGGGAGCTACAGATACGCAGTATTTT
.	.	TRBV7-3	TRBJ2-2	CASSLMATGELFF	TGTGCCAGCAGCTTAATGGCAACCGGGGAGCTGTTTTTT
.	.	TRBV6-2/TRBV6-3	TRBJ1-4	CASSYSTGFRGKLFF	TGTGCCAGCAGTTACTCGACGGGGTTTCGTGGAAAACTGTTTTTT